One and the same sample provided the 25 T cell receptor beta chains below, sequenced in a study of T cell responses to AZD1222 COVID-19 vaccine. The table came from immunoSEQ multiplex PCR; TCRdb's copy has only in-frame clones and leaves some out. This table holds more than 95,000 clones, approximately 89% found once. The material sequenced was peripheral blood, taken 28 days after the second AZD1222 dose. Receptors were obtained from an adult who received the AZD1222 COVID-19 vaccine.

This sequence joins TRBV27 and TRBJ2-7, with D possibly TRBD2 on 6 matching bases. Germline V gene sequence: CDR1 MNHEY, CDR2 SMNVEV (reference sequence). Trimming stripped 2 bases from V and 5 bases from J, with 16 bases between. The CDR3 is made up of 15 amino acids. CDR3 amino acids: CASSLKGRGTDEQYF. The DNA for the CDR3 is TGTGCCAGCAGTTTAAAGGGGCGGGGTACCGACGAGCAGTACTTC.

The chain carries TRBV6-1 and TRBJ2-5; no definite D call. The ends were cut back, 0 bases at V and 9 bases at J, with 20 bases in the middle. CDR1 MNHNS and CDR2 SASEGT come from the germline V gene. This CDR3 comprises 16 residues. The DNA of the CDR3 is TGTGCCAGCAGTGAAGCGCTGGTTGGGCAGAGTTTCGCCCAGTACTTC. This translates into CASSEALVGQSFAQYF.

In this sample, this clone turned up once. The chain uses TRBV9 and TRBJ2-2, with D possibly TRBD2 on 6 matching bases. The germline V and J ends were trimmed by 0 bases and 4 bases, with 10 bases remaining between them. Germline V CDR1 and CDR2: SGDLS, YYNGEE. This CDR3 spans 15 amino acids. CDR3 coding DNA: TGTGCCAGCAGCGTAGTTGGGGGAGGCACCGGGGAGCTGTTTTTT. It translates to CASSVVGGGTGELFF.

CDR3 DNA: TGTGCCAGCAGCGAGCTGACTAGCGGCAATGAGCAGTTCTTC. As protein: CASSELTSGNEQFF. J is TRBJ2-1 and V is TRBV7-3, with 9 bases identical to TRBD2. The CDR3 consists of 14 residues. The germline CDR1 and CDR2 sequences are SGHTA and FQGTGA. V trimming: 5 bases; J trimming: 6 bases; junction bases outside the gene matches: 5.

This clone is a singleton in its sample. The chain employs TRBV24-1 and TRBJ2-7; 11 bases are a match to TRBD2. V dropped 3 bases and J dropped 1; count of bases not matched to a gene: 4. The CDR3 has 16 amino acids. Looked up from germline, CDR1 is KGHDR and CDR2 is SFDVKD. The CDR3 sequence is CATSDAGTSGSYEQYF. The CDR3 DNA reads TGTGCCACCAGTGATGCCGGGACTAGCGGATCCTACGAGCAGTACTTC.

The chain links TRBV7-6 to TRBJ2-2; D is possibly TRBD1 (6 bases). This CDR3 contains 15 residues. Trimming left V 3 bases short and J 2 bases short, with 10 bases between. CDR1 and CDR2 (germline): SGHVS, FNYEAQ. In DNA, the CDR3 is TGTGCCAGCAGCTTGGCAGGGGCTAACACCGGGGAGCTGTTTTTT. It is translated as CASSLAGANTGELFF.

The chain combines TRBV7-9 with TRBJ2-7; TRBD1 is a possible D gene (6 bases). The CDR3 spans 16 residues. From germline, CDR1 is SEHNR and CDR2 FQNEAQ (reference sequence). V dropped 4 bases and J dropped 1 base, with 17 bases sitting between them. The CDR3 spells CASSSDRFPASYEQYF. The CDR3 DNA reads as TGTGCCAGCAGCTCAGACAGGTTCCCCGCTTCCTACGAGCAGTACTTC.

The V call is TRBV10-3, the J call TRBJ2-1; D gene ambiguous. Trimming stripped 4 bases from V and 9 bases from J, with 10 bases between. Germline V gene data show CDR1 as ENHRY and CDR2 as SYGVKD. This CDR3 region has 12 residues. The CDR3, as DNA: TGTGCCATCAGTGCGCCCTCGGGTGAGCAGTTCTTC. This gives the protein CAISAPSGEQFF.

The J gene is TRBJ2-7, the V gene TRBV29-1, with D tentatively TRBD1 or TRBD2 (6 bases each). V lost 4 bases and J 6 bases, leaving 13 bases between the germline ends. Germline CDR1 is SQVTM and CDR2 is ANQGSEA. This CDR3 is 12 amino acids long. CDR3 sequence: CSVGGAAVEQYF. For the CDR3, the DNA is TGCAGCGTTGGGGGGGCCGCGGTCGAGCAGTACTTC.

The chain recombines TRBV3-1 (or the pseudogene TRBV3-2) with TRBJ1-2; D possibly corresponds to TRBD1 (6 bases). V was pared by 0 bases and J by 4 bases, with 9 bases between. Germline CDR1 is LGHDT and CDR2 is YNNKEL (reference sequence). The CDR3 is made up of 14 amino acids. In nucleotides, the CDR3 is TGTGCCAGCAGCCAAGATAACAGGGCCTATGGCTACACCTTC. Its protein product is CASSQDNRAYGYTF.

The chain couples TRBV5-1 to TRBJ1-4, with a tentative D call TRBD1 (5 bases). With 2 bases removed from V and 8 bases from J, the gap between germline ends came to 10 bases. The CDR3 runs 13 residues. Per germline, CDR1 SGHRS and CDR2 YFSETQ. CDR3 protein: CASSFLGEEKLFF. The DNA of the CDR3 is TGCGCCAGCAGCTTTTTAGGGGAAGAAAAACTGTTTTTT.

The chain joins TRBV19 to TRBJ1-4; 9 bases agree with TRBD1. Germline V CDR1 and CDR2: LNHDA, SQIVND (reference sequence). The length of the CDR3 is 15 residues. The junction had 7 bases not matched to a gene; V was cut back by 3 bases and J by 8 bases. The CDR3 nucleotides are TGTGCCAGTAGTATTGGGACAGGGTTTGGGGAAAAACTGTTTTTT. Translating it yields CASSIGTGFGEKLFF.

The chain joins TRBV6-5 to TRBJ2-5; D could derive from TRBD1 or TRBD2 (5 bases each). The germline V and J ends were trimmed by 6 bases and 4 bases, with 12 bases remaining between them. Per the germline V gene, CDR1 is MNHEY and CDR2 is SVGAGI. This CDR3 spans 13 amino acids. CDR3 residues: CASRSEGSETQYF. The CDR3 region has the DNA TGTGCCAGCAGGTCAGAGGGGTCAGAGACCCAGTACTTC.

V gene TRBV2 combines with J gene TRBJ2-3; no reliable D call. The CDR3 has 11 residues. Germline V gene data show CDR1 as SNHLY and CDR2 as FYNNEI. Deletions cut 7 bases from V and 3 bases from J, with 5 bases between. The DNA of the CDR3 is TGTGCCAGCACGGTTACAGATACGCAGTATTTT. Translating it yields CASTVTDTQYF.

The rearrangement links TRBV19 to TRBJ2-1, with D uncertain. The germline V and J ends were trimmed by 4 bases and 6 bases, with 10 bases remaining between them. The CDR3 is 13 amino acids. Looked up from germline, CDR1 is LNHDA and CDR2 is SQIVND (reference sequence). CDR3 sequence reads: CASSTTASNEQFF. In DNA, the CDR3 is TGTGCCAGTAGTACCACGGCCAGCAATGAGCAGTTCTTC. Looking up the rest from reference TRBV19 and TRBJ2-1 gives the full variable domain: DGGITQSPKYLFRKEGQNVTLSCEQNLNHDAMYWYRQDPGQGLRLIYYSQIVNDFQKGDIAEGYSVSREKKESFPLTVTSAQKNPTAFYLCASSTTASNEQFFGPGTRLTVL.

This chain links TRBV18 with TRBJ2-5, with D unclear. This CDR3 contains 14 residues. Germline V gene lookup returns CDR1 KGHSH and CDR2 LQKENI. V gave up 1 base and J gave up 2 bases, with 8 bases separating them. CDR3 sequence: CASSPQQRQETQYF. CDR3 coding DNA: TGTGCCAGCTCACCACAGCAGAGACAAGAGACCCAGTACTTC.

The rearrangement links TRBV28 to TRBJ1-5; no firm D call. V was pared by 10 bases and J by 9 bases, with 16 bases between. Germline V gene sequence: CDR1 MDHEN, CDR2 SYDVKM. The CDR3 sequence is 12 residues long. Here the CDR3 reads CANARTGSPQHF. For the CDR3, the DNA is TGTGCCAACGCTCGGACGGGATCGCCCCAGCATTTT.

This chain links TRBV5-1 with TRBJ2-7, with 15 bases identical to TRBD2. The length of the CDR3 is 17 residues. Germline assignment: CDR1 SGHRS and CDR2 YFSETQ. V lost 4 bases and J lost 4; bases outside the gene matches: 9. The CDR3 bases are TGCGCCAGCAGCACCGGGACTAGCGGGAGGTACCAGTACGAGCAGTACTTC. Translated: CASSTGTSGRYQYEQYF.

The rearrangement joins TRBV28 to TRBJ1-1; 10 bases fit TRBD1. V lost 11 bases, J lost 2 bases, and 5 bases stayed unmatched. The length of the CDR3 is 13 residues. The germline CDR1 and CDR2 sequences are MDHEN and SYDVKM. The CDR3 DNA reads TGTGCCGGAAAGACAGGGGGCAACACTGAAGCTTTCTTT. Translating it yields CAGKTGGNTEAFF.

The V call is TRBV28, the J call TRBJ1-4, with 9 nucleotides matching TRBD1. CDR1 is MDHEN and CDR2 is SYDVKM in the germline V gene. This CDR3 has 14 amino acids. V trimming: 1 base; J trimming: 7 bases; junction bases outside the gene matches: 1. CDR3 coding DNA: TGTGCCAGCAGTTTATTGACAGGGGGTGAAAAACTGTTTTTT. Its protein is CASSLLTGGEKLFF.

This clone was recorded only once. V is TRBV12-3 or TRBV12-4 and J is TRBJ2-5; the D is unclear. The CDR3 consists of 11 residues. V dropped 3 bases and J dropped 4 bases, with 3 bases sitting between them. CDR3 residues: CASSLLETQYF. The CDR3 nucleotides read TGTGCCAGCAGTTTGTTAGAGACCCAGTACTTC.

This chain joins TRBV19 and TRBJ1-2; D possibly corresponds to TRBD1 (5 bases). CDR1 and CDR2 (germline): LNHDA, SQIVND (reference sequence). The CDR3 is 15 residues long. V was trimmed by 7 bases and J by 2 bases, leaving 17 bases between them. The CDR3 loop reads CASTDPGQGNYGYTF. The CDR3, as DNA: TGTGCCAGTACCGACCCTGGGCAGGGAAACTATGGCTACACCTTC.

V and J are TRBV28 and TRBJ1-4; 9 bases map to TRBD1. Looked up from germline, CDR1 is MDHEN and CDR2 is SYDVKM. V lost 4 bases, J lost 0 bases, and 0 bases stayed unmatched. This CDR3 comprises 15 residues. The CDR3 sequence: CASSWDRATNEKLFF. The DNA of the CDR3 is TGTGCCAGCAGTTGGGACAGGGCAACTAATGAAAAACTGTTTTTT.

The chain is built from TRBV11-3 and TRBJ2-3; 10 bases align to TRBD2. V lost 5 bases to trimming and J lost 1 base; unmatched junction nucleotides: 9. Germline CDR1 SGHNT, CDR2 YENEEA. There are 17 residues in the CDR3. CDR3 protein: CASSPRGGLAGTDTQYF. The DNA of the CDR3 is TGTGCCAGCAGCCCCCGGGGAGGACTAGCGGGCACAGATACGCAGTATTTT. Based on the CDR3 plus reference TRBV11-3 and TRBJ2-3, the full variable domain is EAGVVQSPRYKIIEKKQPVAFWCNPISGHNTLYWYLQNLGQGPELLIRYENEEAVDDSQLPKDRFSAERLKGVDSTLKIQPAELGDSAVYLCASSPRGGLAGTDTQYFGPGTRLTVL.

The chain joins TRBV28 to TRBJ2-7; TRBD2 matches 7 bases. Germline CDR1 reads MDHEN; CDR2 reads SYDVKM. The CDR3 runs to 15 residues. The J segment lost 2 bases and the V segment lost 5 bases, leaving 9 bases of the junction unmatched. The CDR3 spells CASSRRAGLAYEQYF. DNA of the CDR3: TGTGCCAGCAGTCGTAGAGCGGGATTAGCCTACGAGCAGTACTTC.